Below, 20 T cell receptor beta chains from the same sample are listed, as sequenced in a study of blood T cell repertoires in COVID-19. Assay used: immunoSEQ multiplex PCR; TCRdb lists only in-frame clones, some missing. Of about 35,000 clones in the sample, 88% are singletons; the top ten hold around 6.9%. Sequencing was done on a sample of peripheral blood. The source is a human donor in a cohort sampled during active COVID-19.

The chain joins TRBV29-1 to TRBJ2-7; tentatively, D is TRBD1 (6 bases). Germline-derived CDR1 and CDR2 are SQVTM and ANQGSEA. V gave up 4 bases and J gave up 3 bases, with 19 bases separating them. The CDR3 runs to 15 residues. The CDR3 here is CSVAGVDRARYEQYF. DNA for the CDR3: TGCAGCGTTGCAGGGGTGGACAGAGCCCGCTACGAGCAGTACTTC.

The rearrangement joins TRBV5-4 to TRBJ2-3, with a weak D call TRBD2 (5 bases). The CDR3 contains 14 residues. With 4 bases removed from V and 2 bases from J, the gap between germline ends came to 11 bases. The germline V gene has CDR1 SGHNT and CDR2 YYREEE (reference sequence). The CDR3: CASSPSGITDTQYF. The CDR3 bases are TGTGCCAGCAGCCCGAGCGGAATCACAGATACGCAGTATTTT.

This clone occurred once. This sequence joins TRBV19 and TRBJ2-1; 7 bases map to TRBD1. V trimming: 2 bases; J trimming: 0 bases; junction bases outside the gene matches: 4. CDR1 and CDR2 from the germline V gene are LNHDA and SQIVND (reference sequence). This CDR3 has 16 amino acids. CDR3 in amino acids: CASSISAGGSYNEQFF. Written as DNA, the CDR3 is TGTGCCAGTAGTATATCGGCAGGGGGCTCCTACAATGAGCAGTTCTTC.

V and J are TRBV6-5 and TRBJ2-7; tentatively, D is TRBD2 (5 bases). The CDR3 length is 15 residues. The V end was cut by 2 bases, the J end by 5 bases, with 16 bases between. CDR1 and CDR2 (germline): MNHEY, SVGAGI. DNA for the CDR3: TGTGCCAGCAGTTACACCCCAAACGGGAACCACGAGCAGTACTTC. It yields the protein CASSYTPNGNHEQYF.

This clone was observed a single time. The chain carries TRBV18 and TRBJ1-4, with D unresolved. This CDR3 spans 14 amino acids. Germline V gene data show CDR1 as KGHSH and CDR2 as LQKENI. Deletions cut 5 bases from V and 8 bases from J, with 15 bases between. As DNA, the CDR3 is TGTGCCAGCTCAGTCGACGGCGGAGAGGAAAAACTGTTTTTT. Protein: CASSVDGGEEKLFF.

The chain couples TRBV4-2 to TRBJ1-1; D gene uncertain. Germline CDR1 and CDR2: LGHNA and YNFKEQ. The CDR3 spans 14 residues. V lost 1 base and J lost 4, with 10 bases in between. The CDR3 DNA follows: TGTGCCAGCAGCCAAGGAGGGTTGGCCACTGAAGCTTTCTTT. Protein: CASSQGGLATEAFF.

The J gene is TRBJ1-1, the V gene TRBV5-8; D is possibly TRBD1 (5 bases). The V and J ends lost 0 bases and 4 bases respectively, with 10 bases between them. The CDR3 has 14 residues. Germline V CDR1 and CDR2: SGHTS, YDEGEE. The CDR3 bases are TGTGCCAGCAGCTTGGGGGCAGGGCCCACTGAAGCTTTCTTT. This codes for CASSLGAGPTEAFF. Variable domain in full (rest from reference TRBV5-8 and TRBJ1-1): EAGVTQSPTHLIKTRGQQATLRCSPISGHTSVYWYQQALGLGLQFLLWYDEGEERNRGNFPPRFSGRQFPNYSSELNVNALELEDSALYLCASSLGAGPTEAFFGQGTRLTVV.

The chain recombines TRBV4-2 with TRBJ1-4; TRBD1 might be the D (5 bases). The CDR3 is made up of 15 amino acids. Germline V gene data show CDR1 as LGHNA and CDR2 as YNFKEQ. The germline V and J ends were trimmed by 0 bases and 6 bases, with 11 bases remaining between them. CDR3 nucleotides: TGTGCCAGCAGCCAAGACCCCGGGGGTGATGAAAAACTGTTTTTT. Its translation is CASSQDPGGDEKLFF.

V gene TRBV18 combines with J gene TRBJ1-2; D possibly corresponds to TRBD1 (6 bases). This CDR3 spans 15 amino acids. The V end was cut by 2 bases, the J end by 4 bases, with 14 bases between. CDR1 is KGHSH, CDR2 LQKENI, per germline. Here the CDR3 DNA reads TGTGCCAGCTCACCAGACAGGATGGACCTCTATGGCTACACCTTC. Protein product: CASSPDRMDLYGYTF. The whole variable domain, filled in from reference TRBV18 and TRBJ1-2, reads NAGVMQNPRHLVRRRGQEARLRCSPMKGHSHVYWYRQLPEEGLKFMVYLQKENIIDESGMPKERFSAEFPKEGPSILRIQQVVRGDSAAYFCASSPDRMDLYGYTFGSGTRLTVV.

The chain employs TRBV6-1 and TRBJ2-7; D unresolved. Germline CDR1 reads MNHNS; CDR2 reads SASEGT. Trimming took off 0 bases at V and 0 bases at J, with 9 bases between the two ends. This CDR3 has 15 amino acids. The CDR3 DNA follows: TGTGCCAGCAGTGAAGCCATCCGCAGCTCCTACGAGCAGTACTTC. Its translation is CASSEAIRSSYEQYF.

J is TRBJ2-5 and V is TRBV5-4; 8 positions agree with TRBD2. V dropped 4 bases and J dropped 1; count of bases not matched to a gene: 6. In germline, CDR1 is SGHNT, CDR2 YYREEE (reference sequence). The CDR3 has 15 residues. The CDR3 DNA sequence: TGTGCCAGCAGCCTCCGAGCGGGGGCCCAAGAGACCCAGTACTTC. Translated: CASSLRAGAQETQYF.

The CDR3 loop reads CASSQDGASGGRAKNIQYF. The CDR3 region has the DNA TGTGCCAGCAGCCAAGATGGGGCTAGCGGGGGGCGAGCCAAAAACATTCAGTACTTC. This sequence joins TRBV3-1 (or the pseudogene TRBV3-2) and TRBJ2-4; 11 bases align to TRBD2. The CDR3 length is 19 residues. Germline V gene lookup returns CDR1 LGHDT and CDR2 YNNKEL (reference sequence). J gave up 0 bases and V 0 bases, and 7 bases lay outside the gene matches.

The chain couples TRBV16 to TRBJ2-5, with TRBD1 matching over 7 bases. The trim removed 2 bases at V and 5 bases at J, leaving 5 bases unmatched. Germline-derived CDR1 and CDR2 are KGHSY and FQNENV. The CDR3 has 14 amino acids. The CDR3 DNA is TGTGCCAGCAGCCAAGGACAGGATGGCGAGACCCAGTACTTC. This gives the protein CASSQGQDGETQYF.

The rearrangement joins TRBV7-9 to TRBJ1-1; D uncertain. CDR3 length: 16 amino acids. Trimming removed 6 bases at V and 1 base at J, with 18 bases between. From germline, CDR1 is SEHNR and CDR2 FQNEAQ (reference sequence). The CDR3 DNA reads TGTGCCAGCAGGCGGGCTCCAGTCGGGCCGAACACTGAAGCTTTCTTT. It specifies CASRRAPVGPNTEAFF.

V gene TRBV5-1 combines with J gene TRBJ2-2; 12 nucleotides match TRBD2. The CDR3 extends over 20 amino acids. The ends lost 4 bases at V and 1 base at J; junction bases unmatched: 14. Looked up from germline, CDR1 is SGHRS and CDR2 is YFSETQ. The chain's CDR3 is CASSPRSPGLAGGNTGELFF. The DNA for the CDR3 is TGCGCCAGCAGCCCCAGAAGTCCGGGACTAGCGGGTGGGAACACCGGGGAGCTGTTTTTT.

The chain recombines TRBV11-2 with TRBJ2-1; D not certain. CDR1 and CDR2 from the germline V gene are SGHAT and FQNNGV. Trimming shortened V by 0 bases and J by 0 bases, and 6 bases separated the two germline ends. This CDR3 contains 15 residues. The DNA for the CDR3 is TGTGCCAGCAGCTTAGACCCGAGCTCCTACAATGAGCAGTTCTTC. Translated, it gives CASSLDPSSYNEQFF.

The chain is built from TRBV28 and TRBJ2-1; maybe TRBD2 (6 bases). CDR1 MDHEN and CDR2 SYDVKM come from the germline V gene. V was trimmed by 4 bases and J by 5 bases, leaving 18 bases between them. The CDR3 is made up of 16 amino acids. Here the CDR3 DNA reads TGTGCCAGCAGTTCCTTGGGGGGTAGGATGGACAATGAGCAGTTCTTC. The encoded protein is CASSSLGGRMDNEQFF.

The chain joins TRBV10-3 to TRBJ2-3; 8 nucleotides line up with TRBD2. V shed 7 bases, J shed 2 bases, and the junction held 8 bases outside the gene matches. This CDR3 comprises 15 residues. Germline CDR1 ENHRY, CDR2 SYGVKD. Here the CDR3 DNA reads TGTGCCATCACCCTAGGGCGGGAGGACACAGATACGCAGTATTTT. Its protein product is CAITLGREDTDTQYF.

A few counts support this clone. The gene calls are TRBV5-1 and TRBJ1-1, with 9 bases identical to TRBD1. Per germline, CDR1 SGHRS and CDR2 YFSETQ. The CDR3 spans 14 residues. J lost 5 bases, V lost 7 bases, and 9 bases had no gene match. The CDR3 here is CASWAGQGGTEAFF. The CDR3 DNA reads TGCGCCAGCTGGGCGGGACAGGGAGGGACTGAAGCTTTCTTT.

The gene calls are TRBV29-1 and TRBJ1-1; D is unclear. CDR3 length equals 13 residues. The germline V gene has CDR1 SQVTM and CDR2 ANQGSEA. Trimming removed 0 bases at V and 4 bases at J, with 9 bases between. CDR3 region: CSVEEGGGTEAFF. The CDR3 DNA reads as TGCAGCGTTGAAGAAGGCGGAGGCACTGAAGCTTTCTTT.